This TCR beta chain was captured by sequencing in a study of beta chain features in type 1 diabetes (dated by TCRdb to the late 2010s). Regarding the research as a whole: Mean age, gender distribution, total cell number and subset yield did not differ between patients and healthy donors. Regulatory and stem cell-like memory subsets were obtained from only 8 patients and roughly eight healthy donors, while naive and central memory subsets were obtained from all 28 donors. A total of about 100 million sorted cells were examined across all samples, and RNA yield correlated strongly with the number of cells per subset. In the study, recently diagnosed type 1 diabetes patients and matched healthy donors were compared on the TCRB repertoires of their sorted circulating CD4+ T cell subsets. Results the study describes overall, beyond this receptor: At VDJ recombination sites, type 1 diabetes patients had fewer insertions and more deleted nucleotides, which implies abnormalities in thymic rearrangement. HLA sub-analyses involved small numbers of individuals, so any influence of HLA type on TCRB rearrangement remained unresolved. A moderate but significant shortening of TCRB CDR3 length was observed in type 1 diabetes patients in all four CD4+ subsets. Shorter templates might be favored by PCR, yet because patient and control samples were amplified and corrected together, any such skew would affect both groups equally. Sequencing cDNA rather than genomic DNA could over-represent highly expressing activated cells, although activation and CD3 levels did not differ between groups. Naive, central memory and regulatory TCRB repertoires appeared to be more alike among patients than among healthy donors.

The entire isolated RNA was reverse transcribed using the High Capacity cDNA Reverse Transcription Kit, and thus expressed TCRB transcripts were sequenced. Naive, central memory and regulatory T cell samples underwent deep immunoSEQ sequencing, averaging around 3.6 million total reads per sample. After sorted cells were lysed in RLT buffer, RNA was extracted with DNase-treated RNeasy Micro or Mini kits, with the choice depending on cell number. Each cell subset was processed on its own to prevent cross-contamination, while patient and healthy donor samples were processed together. Using the immunoSEQ multiplex PCR, TCRB sequences were amplified from cDNA into 87-bp fragments spanning the CDR3 region. Sequencing of the amplicons was performed on the Illumina HiSeq platform. The paper's processing steps were these. Synthetic template baselines were used to correct PCR bias computationally, reads within Hamming distance 2 were collapsed, and singletons that could not be merged were discarded. Reads were aligned to IMGT to assign V, D and J genes, CDR3 length, and insertions or deletions at six rearrangement sites. Clonotype counts were normalized to sorted cell number within each subset before computing true diversity and Gini coefficients with the tcR R package. The overlap coefficient, calculated on TCRB nucleotide sequences, was used to measure repertoire sharing. As a proxy for the pre-selection repertoire, out-of-frame TCRB sequences from naive cells were analyzed. TCRdb stores this immuneACCESS table with in-frame sequences only. Part of the clones is absent; in the studies checked, under half of the shortfall reflects unresolved V genes, and no reason is known for the rest. The V and J calls and clone size are taken from that table; D and trimming were inferred from the DNA. Within this sample are hundreds of thousands of clones, with over 11% of them counted one time only. Approximately 0.039% of the sample is in the top ten clones.

CDR1 and CDR2, looked up from the germline V gene, are SNHLY and FYNNEI. The CDR3, from cysteine to phenylalanine, totals 15 residues. This entry keeps only the CDR3 DNA: 45 bases, framed from base 1. The V end gives up 4 bases and the J end 4 bases, leaving 7 bases in the junction not matched to a gene. With respect to this clone: It has no known antigen specificity. No base-level quality is on record; no much larger clone is a single base apart.

Each donor gave one peripheral blood draw, approximately 110 mL on average, collected into heparinised tubes. A BD FACSAria II and a panel including CD45RO, CCR7, CD25, CD127, CD95 and CD27 were used to sort naive, central memory, regulatory and stem cell-like memory CD4+ T cells. Purity was above 98% for every sorted population. PBMCs were isolated right away by Lymphoprep density gradient centrifugation and were stained directly, without culture. So that batch effects would be minimized, each experiment stained and sorted samples in pairs, pairing one healthy donor with one patient. This clonotype originated in a man in his late teens or twenties with type 1 diabetes. This receptor chain uses TRBV2 and TRBJ2-1; 7 bases in between match TRBD2. The sequenced material came from naive CD4+ T cells from blood. Reading the label with the study, this specimen's cell subset or site is: true naive CD4+ T cells. The CDR3 region reads CASSVTSGVYNEQFF. The bases are TGTGCCAGCAGTGTAACCAGCGGGGTGTACAATGAGCAGTTCTTC.